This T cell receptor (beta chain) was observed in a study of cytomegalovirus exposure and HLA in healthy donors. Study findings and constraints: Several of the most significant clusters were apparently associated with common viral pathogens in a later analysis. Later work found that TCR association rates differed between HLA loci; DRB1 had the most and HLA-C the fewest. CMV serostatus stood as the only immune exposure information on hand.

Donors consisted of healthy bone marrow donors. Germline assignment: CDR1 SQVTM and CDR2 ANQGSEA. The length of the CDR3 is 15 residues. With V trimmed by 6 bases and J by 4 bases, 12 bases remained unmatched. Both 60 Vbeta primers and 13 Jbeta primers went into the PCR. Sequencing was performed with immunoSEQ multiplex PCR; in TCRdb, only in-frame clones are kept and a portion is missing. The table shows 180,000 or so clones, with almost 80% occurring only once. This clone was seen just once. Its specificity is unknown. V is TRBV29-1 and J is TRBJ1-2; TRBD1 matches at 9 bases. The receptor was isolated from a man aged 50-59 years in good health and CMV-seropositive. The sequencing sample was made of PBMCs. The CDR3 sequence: CSVIVGQGDTYGYTF. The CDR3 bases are TGCAGCGTAATAGTGGGACAGGGTGATACCTATGGCTACACCTTC.